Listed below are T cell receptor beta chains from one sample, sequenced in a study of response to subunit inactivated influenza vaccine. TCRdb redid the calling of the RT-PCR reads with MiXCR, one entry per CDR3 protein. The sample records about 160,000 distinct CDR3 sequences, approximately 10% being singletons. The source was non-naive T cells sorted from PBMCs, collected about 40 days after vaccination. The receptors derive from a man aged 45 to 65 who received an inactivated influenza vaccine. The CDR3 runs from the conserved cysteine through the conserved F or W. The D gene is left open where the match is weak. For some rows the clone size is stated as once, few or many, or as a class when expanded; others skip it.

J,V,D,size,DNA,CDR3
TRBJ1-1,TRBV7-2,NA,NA,TGTGCCAGCAGCCGAGCACGGGGGCATGGCACTGAAGCTTTCTTT,CASSRARGHGTEAFF
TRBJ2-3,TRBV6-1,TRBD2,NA,TGTGCCAGCAGTGGAAGGGTAACTAGCGGTATACTCACAGATACGCAGTATTTT,CASSGRVTSGILTDTQYF
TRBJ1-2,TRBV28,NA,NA,TGTGCCAGCAGTGCGACCGGACAGTGGGGCTATGGCTACACCTTC,CASSATGQWGYGYTF
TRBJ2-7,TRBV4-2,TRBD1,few,TGTGCCAGCACGTCCGGGACAGGTTCCTACGAGCAGTACTTC,CASTSGTGSYEQYF
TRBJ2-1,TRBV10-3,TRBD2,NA,TGTGCCACCAGCGGGAGGGGAGATGAGCAGTTCTTC,CATSGRGDEQFF
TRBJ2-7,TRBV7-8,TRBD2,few,TGTGCCAGTCGGGGAGGGGTGTCCTACGAGCAGTACTTC,CASRGGVSYEQYF
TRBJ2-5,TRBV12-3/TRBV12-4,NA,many,TGTGCCAGCAGTCACCAAGAGACCCAGTACTTC,CASSHQETQYF
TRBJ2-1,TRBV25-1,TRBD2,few,TGTGCCAGCATCGAGCGGGAGGGGGCCAATGAGCAGTTCTTC,CASIEREGANEQFF
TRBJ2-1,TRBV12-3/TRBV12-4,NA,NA,TGTGCCAGCAGGGGAGGCCGGGGTGAGCAGTTCTTC,CASRGGRGEQFF
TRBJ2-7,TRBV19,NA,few,TGTGCCAGTAGTATCCCGCAGGGTCTCCTCCACTTC,CASSIPQGLLHF
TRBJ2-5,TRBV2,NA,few,TGTGCCAGCGGAGGGGTGGAGACCCAGTACTTC,CASGGVETQYF
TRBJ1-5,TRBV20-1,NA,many,TGCAGTGCTAGGGGGGGCCCTCTAAATCAGCCCCAGCATTTT,CSARGGPLNQPQHF
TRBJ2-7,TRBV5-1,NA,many,TGTGCCAGCAGCCCGGGACTGACCTACGAGCAGTACTTC,CASSPGLTYEQYF
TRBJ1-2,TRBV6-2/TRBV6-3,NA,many,TGTGCCAGCAGTTACATGGGGGCGCTCGGGAAACCGCCGGCCTATGGCTACACCTTC,CASSYMGALGKPPAYGYTF
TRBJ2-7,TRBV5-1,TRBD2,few,TGCGCCAGCAGCTTGTCTAGGACTAGCGGGAGCTCCTACGAGCAGTACTTC,CASSLSRTSGSSYEQYF
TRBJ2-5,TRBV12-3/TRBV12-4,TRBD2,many,TGTGCCAGCAGTAAGGGACTAGCGGTTTCGTACTTC,CASSKGLAVSYF
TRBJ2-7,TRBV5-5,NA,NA,TGTGCCAGCAGCTACTCAGGCTACGAGCAGTACTTC,CASSYSGYEQYF
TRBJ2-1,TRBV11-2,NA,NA,TGTGCCAGCAGCGATACTCGGGCACAAGGTGAGCAGTTCTTC,CASSDTRAQGEQFF
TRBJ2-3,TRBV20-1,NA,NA,TGCAGTGCTAGAGATCGTCTACTATACACAGATACGCAGTATTTT,CSARDRLLYTDTQYF
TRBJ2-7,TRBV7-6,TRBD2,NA,TGTGCCAGCAGCGGAACTAGCGGACACTACGAGCAGTACTTC,CASSGTSGHYEQYF
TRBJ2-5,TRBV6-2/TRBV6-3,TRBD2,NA,TGTGCCAGCAGTTACCCTCCCCGGACTAGCGGGAGGCAAGAGACCCAGTACTTC,CASSYPPRTSGRQETQYF
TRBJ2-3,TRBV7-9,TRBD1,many,TGTGCCAGCAGCTACGGACAGGGGAACACAGATACGCAGTATTTT,CASSYGQGNTDTQYF
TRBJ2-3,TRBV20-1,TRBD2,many,TGCAGCTACTCTCCGGGACTAGCGGGCACAGATACGCAGTATTTT,CSYSPGLAGTDTQYF
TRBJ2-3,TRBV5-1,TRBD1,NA,TGCGCCAGCAGCCCACAAATGGGACAGGGGAGAGATACGCAGTATTTT,CASSPQMGQGRDTQYF
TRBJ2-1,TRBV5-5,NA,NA,TGTGCCAGCGGCCCCGGGCTCGGCTATGAGCAGTTCTTC,CASGPGLGYEQFF
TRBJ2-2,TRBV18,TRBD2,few,TGTGCCAGCTCACCACCCACGAGGAGCGGGGCTGGCGGGGAGCTGTTTTTT,CASSPPTRSGAGGELFF
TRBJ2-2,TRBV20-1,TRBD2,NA,TGCAGTGCTCCCCGTAGTAGCGGGAGATCCGGGGAGCTGTTTTTT,CSAPRSSGRSGELFF
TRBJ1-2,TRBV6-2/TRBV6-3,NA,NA,TGTGCCAGCAGTGACGACAGTATATATGGCTACACCTTC,CASSDDSIYGYTF
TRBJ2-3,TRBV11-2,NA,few,TGTGCCAGCACCCCAGGAGGAGATACGCAGTATTTT,CASTPGGDTQYF
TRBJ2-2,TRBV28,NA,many,TGTGCCAGCAGTTTATTCGAGGACCCCCGGGAGCTGTTTTTT,CASSLFEDPRELFF
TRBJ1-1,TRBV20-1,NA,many,TGCAGTGCCCCCCGGAGGTCCGACACTGAAGCTTTCTTT,CSAPRRSDTEAFF
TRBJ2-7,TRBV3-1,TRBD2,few,TGTGCCAGCAGCCAGAGCCTAGCGGGAGCTCGCGAGCAGTACTTC,CASSQSLAGAREQYF
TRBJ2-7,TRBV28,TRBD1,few,TGTGCCAGCAGCCCCTCCGGGACAGGGGGCTTCTACGAGCAGTACTTC,CASSPSGTGGFYEQYF
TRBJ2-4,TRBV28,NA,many,TGTGCCAGCAGTTTTCCAGGAGCGAATATTCAGTACTTC,CASSFPGANIQYF
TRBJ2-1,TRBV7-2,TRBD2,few,TGTGCCAGCAGCGTGTTAGCGGGAGGGTTTGAGCAGTTCTTC,CASSVLAGGFEQFF
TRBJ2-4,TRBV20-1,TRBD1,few,TGCAGTGCTAGGACAGGGGGGATAGCCAAAAACATTCAGTACTTC,CSARTGGIAKNIQYF
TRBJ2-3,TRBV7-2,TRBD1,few,TGTGCCAGCAGCTTAGCCCGACACAGGGGAAGTATCACAGATACGCAGTATTTT,CASSLARHRGSITDTQYF
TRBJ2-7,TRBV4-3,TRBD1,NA,TGCGCCAGCAGCCACACGACAGGGAGCAACGAGCAGTACTTC,CASSHTTGSNEQYF
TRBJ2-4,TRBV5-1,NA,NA,TGCGCCAGCAGCTTGTCGGGGACCCTAGCCAAAAACATTCAGTACTTC,CASSLSGTLAKNIQYF
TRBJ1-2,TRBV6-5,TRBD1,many,TGTGCCAGCAGTTACACCGGGACAGGATCCTATGGCTACACCTTC,CASSYTGTGSYGYTF
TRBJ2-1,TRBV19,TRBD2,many,TGTGCCAGTAGTCAGCGGGGTAAGCCTTTCAATGAGCAGTTCTTC,CASSQRGKPFNEQFF
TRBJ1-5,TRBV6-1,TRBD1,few,TGTGCCAGCAGGCCCGACAGGGGAATCCAGCCCCAGCATTTT,CASRPDRGIQPQHF
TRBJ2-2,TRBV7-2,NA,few,TGTGCCAGCAGCGCAAAATCCGGGGAGCTGTTTTTT,CASSAKSGELFF
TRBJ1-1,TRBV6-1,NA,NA,TGTGCCAGCAGCACCGGTACAGTTACTGAAGCTTTCTTT,CASSTGTVTEAFF
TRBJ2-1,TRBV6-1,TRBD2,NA,TGTGCCAGCAGTCCGACTAGCGGGAGTTACAATGAGCAGTTCTTC,CASSPTSGSYNEQFF
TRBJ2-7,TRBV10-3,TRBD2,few,TGTGCCATCAGTGAGTTGAATCTCCGGCGGGAGGACCACGAGCAGTACTTC,CAISELNLRREDHEQYF
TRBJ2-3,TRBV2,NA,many,TGTGCCAGCAGTGAAGGGGGGGGCCCTAGCACAGATACGCAGTATTTT,CASSEGGGPSTDTQYF
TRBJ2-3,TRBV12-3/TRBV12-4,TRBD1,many,TGTGCCAGCAGTCGGTCCGGCAGGGGGCTCACAGATACGCAGTATTTT,CASSRSGRGLTDTQYF
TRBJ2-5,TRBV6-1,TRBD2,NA,TGTGCCAGCAGTCCCGACGGACTAGTTCGTATAGAGACCCAGTACTTC,CASSPDGLVRIETQYF
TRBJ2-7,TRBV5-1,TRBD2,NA,TGCGCCAGCAGCACCGGACTAGCGGAGAAGCGGGAGCAGTACTTC,CASSTGLAEKREQYF
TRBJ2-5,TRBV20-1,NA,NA,TGCAGTGCTAGAGATCTTCAGAGCATTCAAGAGACCCAGTACTTC,CSARDLQSIQETQYF
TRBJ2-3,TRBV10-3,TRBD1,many,TGTGCCATCAGAGACAGGGTTAGTGCAGATACGCAGTATTTT,CAIRDRVSADTQYF